Listed below are T cell receptor beta chains from one sample, sequenced in a study of blood T cell repertoires in COVID-19. Libraries were prepared by immunoSEQ multiplex PCR; TCRdb keeps only in-frame clonotypes and omits some of them. The table shows 150,000 to 200,000 clones, with 80% to 90% occurring only once. The sequenced sample was peripheral blood. These receptors all stem from a human donor with active or convalescent COVID-19. The donor label of this sample is uncertain. CDR3s include the opening cysteine and the closing phenylalanine or tryptophan. D genes are given only for firm matches. Expanded clones get a size class; other rows say once, few or many, or leave the size out.

D: .; size: .; V: TRBV5-1; J: TRBJ2-2; CDR3: CASSETPFANTGELFF; DNA: TGCGCCAGCAGCGAGACACCGTTCGCGAACACCGGGGAGCTGTTTTTT
D: .; size: .; V: TRBV5-1; J: TRBJ2-7; CDR3: CASSLRGGKSYEQYF; DNA: TGCGCCAGCAGCTTGCGCGGGGGCAAATCCTACGAGCAGTACTTC
D: .; size: .; V: TRBV21-1; J: TRBJ2-4; CDR3: CASSKGGDRGRNIQYF; DNA: TGTGCCAGCAGCAAGGGCGGGGACAGGGGGCGAAACATTCAGTACTTC
D: TRBD1; size: .; V: TRBV9; J: TRBJ2-7; CDR3: CASSPRTGGSRFDEQYF; DNA: TGTGCCAGCAGCCCCCGGACAGGGGGAAGCAGGTTCGACGAGCAGTACTTC
D: TRBD1; size: .; V: TRBV7-3; J: TRBJ1-6; CDR3: CASSEAGTGGSNSPLHF; DNA: TGTGCCAGCAGCGAGGCCGGGACAGGGGGCAGTAATTCACCCCTCCACTTT
D: TRBD2; size: few; V: TRBV6-5; J: TRBJ2-3; CDR3: CASGSGSTDTQYF; DNA: TGTGCCAGCGGTAGCGGGAGCACAGATACGCAGTATTTT
D: TRBD1; size: .; V: TRBV6-4; J: TRBJ1-2; CDR3: CASSEGQGYNGYTF; DNA: TGTGCCAGCAGTGAGGGACAGGGGTATAATGGCTACACCTTC
D: .; size: .; V: TRBV6-2/TRBV6-3; J: TRBJ1-2; CDR3: CASSYPPRTGGYTF; DNA: TGTGCCAGCAGTTACCCTCCTAGGACGGGGGGCTACACCTTC
D: .; size: .; V: TRBV25-1; J: TRBJ2-6; CDR3: CASSTQRSGANVLTF; DNA: TGTGCCAGCAGTACACAGAGATCTGGGGCCAACGTCCTGACTTTC
D: TRBD2; size: .; V: TRBV12-5; J: TRBJ2-3; CDR3: CASGFGTLTGTSGRETDTQYF; DNA: TGTGCTAGTGGTTTCGGCACCCTTACCGGGACTAGCGGGAGAGAAACAGATACGCAGTATTTT
D: .; size: .; V: TRBV7-2; J: TRBJ1-6; CDR3: CASSLEWGSNSPLHF; DNA: TGTGCCAGCAGCTTAGAATGGGGCAGTAATTCACCCCTCCACTTT
D: .; size: .; V: TRBV5-4; J: TRBJ2-2; CDR3: CASSLDREFTGELFF; DNA: TGTGCCAGCAGCTTGGACCGGGAGTTCACCGGGGAGCTGTTTTTT
D: TRBD1; size: .; V: TRBV7-6; J: TRBJ1-4; CDR3: CASSQGQGNEKLFF; DNA: TGTGCCAGCAGCCAGGGACAGGGGAATGAAAAACTGTTTTTT
D: TRBD2; size: .; V: TRBV3-1/TRBV3-2; J: TRBJ2-3; CDR3: CASSQECGGTWTDTQYF; DNA: TGTGCCAGCAGCCAAGAGTGCGGGGGAACGTGGACAGATACGCAGTATTTT
D: TRBD1; size: .; V: TRBV3-1/TRBV3-2; J: TRBJ2-1; CDR3: CASSQDTDRIYNEQFF; DNA: TGTGCCAGCAGCCAAGACACGGACAGGATCTACAATGAGCAGTTCTTC
D: .; size: .; V: TRBV11-1; J: TRBJ2-5; CDR3: CASSLMEGSQETQYF; DNA: TGTGCCAGCAGCTTAATGGAGGGGTCCCAAGAGACCCAGTACTTC
D: TRBD1; size: .; V: TRBV10-3; J: TRBJ2-1; CDR3: CASAGDSSNEQFF; DNA: TGTGCCAGTGCCGGGGACAGTTCCAATGAGCAGTTCTTC
D: .; size: .; V: TRBV5-1; J: TRBJ2-3; CDR3: CASSFLTGVIPDTQYF; DNA: TGCGCCAGCAGCTTCCTCACCGGGGTTATCCCAGATACGCAGTATTTT
D: TRBD2; size: .; V: TRBV19; J: TRBJ2-7; CDR3: CASSEPSGGIVWQYF; DNA: TGTGCCAGCTCAGAACCTAGCGGGGGCATAGTCTGGCAGTACTTC